These T cell receptor beta chains were read from a single sample in a study of Ad26.COV2.S vaccination and SARS-CoV-2 variants. The table came from immunoSEQ multiplex PCR; TCRdb's copy has only in-frame clones and leaves some out. The table includes 350,000 to 500,000 clones, roughly 91% detected once. The input for sequencing was peripheral blood, taken in a trial of Ad26.COV2.S vaccine versus placebo. Source of these receptors: a person aged 18 to 59 who received the Ad26.COV2.S COVID-19 vaccine or a placebo. Both conserved end residues are part of each CDR3. The D gene is left open where the match is weak. Size is stated for part of the rows, as once, few or many counts, or as a class when the clone is expanded.

TRBD2 TRBJ2-1 NA TRBV29-1 CSAGAGVGNEQFF TGCAGCGCTGGGGCGGGAGTGGGAAATGAGCAGTTCTTC
NA TRBJ2-7 NA TRBV5-8 CASRNRDTFYEQYF TGTGCCAGCAGAAACCGGGACACCTTCTACGAGCAGTACTTC
NA TRBJ1-2 NA TRBV2 CASSDGPRGGGYTF TGTGCCAGCAGTGATGGGCCTAGGGGGGGAGGCTACACCTTC
NA TRBJ2-3 NA TRBV14 CASSQDVKSTDTQYF TGTGCCAGCAGCCAAGATGTTAAAAGCACAGATACGCAGTATTTT
TRBD1 TRBJ1-2 NA TRBV3-1/TRBV3-2 CASSQEVRQGAPTYGYTF TGTGCCAGCAGCCAAGAAGTGAGACAGGGGGCACCGACCTATGGCTACACCTTC
TRBD1 TRBJ2-7 NA TRBV7-6 CASSASPGQNYEQYF TGTGCCAGCAGCGCGTCCCCGGGACAGAACTACGAGCAGTACTTC
NA TRBJ1-5 NA TRBV13 CASSLGGQGRNQPQHF TGTGCCAGCAGCCTTGGGGGGCAGGGACGCAATCAGCCCCAGCATTTT
TRBD2 TRBJ2-7 NA TRBV28 CASSFGAGEGYEQYF TGTGCCAGCAGTTTCGGGGCGGGAGAGGGCTACGAGCAGTACTTC
NA TRBJ2-3 NA TRBV5-1 CASSLDLGADTQYF TGCGCCAGCAGCTTGGATCTGGGGGCAGATACGCAGTATTTT
NA TRBJ1-1 NA TRBV18 CASSPQGTQTEAFF TGTGCCAGCTCACCACAGGGGACCCAAACTGAAGCTTTCTTT
NA TRBJ2-1 once TRBV15 CATSRVPSTGGDEQFF TGTGCCACCAGCAGAGTACCGTCGACAGGAGGAGATGAGCAGTTCTTC
NA TRBJ2-1 NA TRBV7-6 CASRPNPSERYNEQFF TGTGCCAGCAGACCCAACCCTAGCGAACGCTACAATGAGCAGTTCTTC
TRBD1 TRBJ2-1 NA TRBV6-4 CASSETGQGDYNEQFF TGTGCCAGCAGTGAAACGGGACAGGGAGATTACAATGAGCAGTTCTTC
TRBD2 TRBJ2-7 NA TRBV9 CASSEGLAGSYEQYF TGTGCCAGCAGCGAGGGACTAGCGGGTTCCTACGAGCAGTACTTC
TRBD1 TRBJ1-5 NA TRBV28 CASSFNWGGTGNQPQHF TGTGCCAGCAGTTTTAATTGGGGCGGGACAGGGAATCAGCCCCAGCATTTT
NA TRBJ2-7 NA TRBV15 CATSRDWGAHYEQYF TGTGCCACCAGCAGAGATTGGGGGGCCCACTACGAGCAGTACTTC
TRBD1 TRBJ2-4 NA TRBV7-2 CASSPRTGAGNIQYF TGTGCCAGCAGCCCCCGGACAGGGGCTGGAAACATTCAGTACTTC
NA TRBJ2-1 NA TRBV10-2 CASSEASRYNEQFF TGCGCCAGCAGTGAGGCTAGTAGGTACAATGAGCAGTTCTTC
TRBD2 TRBJ2-7 NA TRBV3-1/TRBV3-2 CASSPLGGSSHEQYF TGTGCCAGCAGCCCTCTGGGCGGGAGCTCCCACGAGCAGTACTTC
TRBD2 TRBJ2-3 NA TRBV4-1 CASSHRLAGGTDTQYF TGCGCCAGCAGCCACCGACTAGCGGGAGGGACAGATACGCAGTATTTT
TRBD1 TRBJ1-6 NA TRBV28 CASSFGDRGISLHF TGTGCCAGCAGTTTTGGGGACAGGGGGATCTCCCTCCACTTT
NA TRBJ2-2 NA TRBV28 CASSSPRGTGELFF TGTGCCAGCAGTTCCCCGAGGGGTACCGGGGAGCTGTTTTTT
TRBD1 TRBJ1-2 NA TRBV2 CASSEVTGPYGYTF TGTGCCAGCAGTGAGGTGACAGGGCCCTATGGCTACACCTTC
NA TRBJ2-2 NA TRBV29-1 CSGNRGGRPGELFF TGCAGCGGTAACAGGGGAGGGCGGCCCGGGGAGCTGTTTTTT
TRBD2 TRBJ2-7 NA TRBV10-3 CAISESTGGLTSGLGSYEQYF TGTGCCATCAGTGAGTCGACGGGTGGGTTGACTAGCGGGCTTGGATCCTACGAGCAGTACTTC
NA TRBJ2-2 NA TRBV5-1 CASSLAGQRNTGELFF TGCGCCAGCAGCTTGGCCGGACAGAGAAACACCGGGGAGCTGTTTTTT
NA TRBJ1-1 NA TRBV11-2 CASTLARGEAFF TGTGCCAGCACCTTGGCCCGGGGTGAAGCTTTCTTT
TRBD2 TRBJ2-1 NA TRBV2 CASKLAAYNEQFF TGTGCCAGCAAACTAGCGGCCTACAATGAGCAGTTCTTC
NA TRBJ2-2 NA TRBV9 CASSVDNTGELFF TGTGCCAGCAGCGTAGATAACACCGGGGAGCTGTTTTTT
NA TRBJ2-1 once TRBV20-1 CSARDLQKQFF TGCAGTGCTAGAGACCTACAGAAGCAGTTCTTC
NA TRBJ2-5 NA TRBV18 CASSPERETQYF TGTGCCAGCTCACCAGAGCGTGAGACCCAGTACTTC
NA TRBJ2-7 NA TRBV28 CASSRGTAADYEQYF TGTGCCAGCAGCCGCGGGACGGCGGCCGACTACGAGCAGTACTTC
NA TRBJ2-7 NA TRBV5-4 CASSTGLASYEQYF TGTGCCAGCAGCACTGGACTGGCTTCCTACGAGCAGTACTTC
TRBD1 TRBJ2-1 NA TRBV5-5 CASSEGQYNEQFF TGTGCCAGCAGCGAGGGACAGTACAATGAGCAGTTCTTC
NA TRBJ2-1 NA TRBV15 CATSRVVGRNEQFF TGTGCCACCAGCAGAGTCGTCGGTCGGAATGAGCAGTTCTTC
NA TRBJ2-7 NA TRBV5-4 CASSLTQDLYEQYF TGTGCCAGCAGCCTGACCCAGGACTTGTACGAGCAGTACTTC
NA TRBJ2-5 NA TRBV19 CASSTRHLQETQYF TGTGCCTCCTCTACCCGGCACTTACAAGAGACCCAGTACTTC
TRBD1 TRBJ2-4 NA TRBV7-2 CASSRPGTALAKNIQYF TGTGCCAGCAGCCGCCCCGGGACAGCTCTAGCCAAAAACATTCAGTACTTC
NA TRBJ2-3 NA TRBV11-1 CASSLVADTQYF TGTGCCAGCAGCTTAGTGGCAGATACGCAGTATTTT
TRBD2 TRBJ2-1 NA TRBV3-1/TRBV3-2 CASTLAGGPNEQFF TGTGCCAGCACCCTAGCGGGAGGGCCCAATGAGCAGTTCTTC
NA TRBJ1-1 NA TRBV7-9 CASSLTRREAFF TGTGCCAGCAGCTTAACGCGTCGGGAAGCTTTCTTT
TRBD2 TRBJ2-1 many TRBV7-3 CASSPTLASNEQFF TGTGCCAGCAGCCCGACACTAGCGAGCAATGAGCAGTTCTTC
TRBD1 TRBJ2-7 NA TRBV18 CASSPGTGGLYEQYF TGTGCCAGCTCACCAGGGACAGGGGGTCTCTACGAGCAGTACTTC
TRBD2 TRBJ2-2 NA TRBV5-4 CASSLGVLAGVNGELFF TGTGCCAGCAGCTTGGGGGTGTTAGCGGGAGTGAACGGGGAGCTGTTTTTT
NA TRBJ1-3 NA TRBV11-2 CASSLGQRNTIYF TGTGCCAGCAGCTTAGGACAGCGAAACACCATATATTTT
TRBD2 TRBJ2-7 NA TRBV28 CASSLWVGFNRASGRNGYEQYF TGTGCCAGCAGTTTATGGGTAGGATTTAATCGGGCTAGCGGGAGGAATGGCTACGAGCAGTACTTC